Below are 22 T cell receptor beta chains sequenced from a single sample in a study of blood T cells in healthy people across ages. A J-beta primer mix and a sample-barcoded 5' primer were used in a second PCR of about 7 to 12 cycles. TCRdb re-called the 5' RACE reads with MiXCR, one entry per CDR3 protein. The table lists about 500,000 distinct CDR3 sequences, around 24% of them singletons. These sequences were also reported in another study, on T cells of mothers and their children.

Sequences were obtained from blood. These TCRs come from a boy younger than 18 in good health.

This clonotype has just a few counts. The chain joins TRBV28 to TRBJ2-1; no clear D gene. V lost 5 bases, J lost 7 bases, and 9 bases lay in between. CDR1 and CDR2 (germline): MDHEN, SYDVKM. The CDR3 spans 12 residues. The CDR3 nucleotides read TGTGCCAGCAGTCTGTACCAGAATGAGCAGTTCTTC. Translating it yields CASSLYQNEQFF.

V is TRBV20-1 and J is TRBJ2-1; 13 bases agree with TRBD2. Gene TRBJ2-7 matches the end of the DNA better, so the J call may be wrong. The germline V gene has CDR1 DFQATT and CDR2 SNEGSKA (reference sequence). The CDR3 length is 13 residues. The DNA for the CDR3 is TGCAGTGTTGGGACTAGCGGGAAATACGAGCAGTACTTC. Its protein is CSVGTSGKYEQYF.

The chain couples TRBV3-1 to TRBJ2-1; D remains unclear. V was shortened by 0 bases and J by 5 bases, with 5 bases between the two germline ends. The V gene's germline CDR1 is LGHDT and CDR2 YNNKEL (reference sequence). The length of the CDR3 is 13 residues. The CDR3 region is CASSQDDDNEQFF. CDR3 DNA sequence: TGTGCCAGCAGCCAAGATGATGACAATGAGCAGTTCTTC.

This clonotype was recorded at least ten times. J is TRBJ2-3 and V is TRBV6-2 or TRBV6-3; 11 bases fit TRBD2. V lost 5 bases, J lost 4 bases, and 5 bases stayed unmatched. Germline CDR1 is MNHEY and CDR2 is SVGEGT. This CDR3 comprises 15 residues. CDR3 nucleotides: TGTGCCAGCAGTCACCTAGCGGGAGGAGCAGATACGCAGTATTTT. Its protein product is CASSHLAGGADTQYF.

J is TRBJ2-1 and V is TRBV29-1, with a possible D match to TRBD2 (6 bases). The better agreement between TRBJ2-7 and the DNA end casts doubt on the J call. The CDR3 is 13 amino acids. The germline V gene encodes CDR1 SQVTM and CDR2 ANQGSEA. Here the CDR3 DNA reads TGCAGCGTTGCCGACGGAGGGGACCACGAGCAGTACTTC. Protein sequence: CSVADGGDHEQYF.

The chain couples TRBV4-3 to TRBJ2-1; D may be TRBD1 (6 bases). The end of the DNA is better explained by TRBJ2-5, so the J call may be wrong. CDR1 LGHNA and CDR2 YSLEER come from the germline V gene. The CDR3 consists of 14 residues. CDR3 region: CASSQETGEETQYF. The CDR3 DNA is TGCGCCAGCAGCCAAGAGACAGGTGAAGAGACCCAGTACTTC.

In regard to this clonotype: A read error is possible here, since a much larger clone lies one base away. CDR3 in DNA: TGTGCCAGCAGCACCTGGACAGGGGGAGAGACCCGGTACTTC. Its translation: CASSTWTGGETRYF. This chain uses TRBV11-1 with TRBJ2-1; 10 positions match TRBD1. This CDR3 has 14 amino acids. Germline V gene data show CDR1 as SGHAT and CDR2 as FQDESV (reference sequence). Looking up the rest from reference TRBV11-1 and TRBJ2-1 gives the full variable domain: EAEVAQSPRYKITEKSQAVAFWCDPISGHATLYWYRQILGQGPELLVQFQDESVVDDSQLPKDRFSAERLKGVDSTLKIQPAELGDSAMYLCASSTWTGGETRYFGPGTRLTVL.

This clonotype was counted a few times. The V gene is TRBV19, the J gene TRBJ1-4, with unresolved D. Looked up from germline, CDR1 is LNHDA and CDR2 is SQIVND (reference sequence). This CDR3 contains 15 residues. Trimming cost V 8 bases and J 0 bases, with 13 bases left between them. DNA of the CDR3: TGTGCCAGTTTCAGCAGCCTTGCAACTAATGAAAAACTGTTTTTT. This codes for CASFSSLATNEKLFF. Drawing the rest from reference TRBV19 and TRBJ1-4, the complete variable domain is DGGITQSPKYLFRKEGQNVTLSCEQNLNHDAMYWYRQDPGQGLRLIYYSQIVNDFQKGDIAEGYSVSREKKESFPLTVTSAQKNPTAFYLCASFSSLATNEKLFFGSGTQLSVL.

A few counts support this clonotype. The chain uses TRBV6-5 and TRBJ2-5, with 9 bases aligning to TRBD1. CDR3 size: 14 residues. The junction had 10 bases not matched to a gene; V was cut back by 4 bases and J by 10 bases. Germline V gene sequence: CDR1 MNHEY, CDR2 SVGAGI. DNA of the CDR3: TGTGCCAGCAGTTCAACGACCGGGACAGGGATCCAGTACTTC. Translating it yields CASSSTTGTGIQYF.

The rearrangement uses TRBV19 and TRBJ2-1, with D perhaps being TRBD1 or TRBD2 (5 bases each). CDR1 and CDR2 (germline): LNHDA, SQIVND (reference sequence). The CDR3 has 14 amino acids. Trimming took off 3 bases at V and 7 bases at J, with 13 bases between the two ends. CDR3 DNA: TGTGCCAGTAGTATTTGGGGGTCGGGTAATGAGCAGTTCTTC. Protein: CASSIWGSGNEQFF.

V gene TRBV27 combines with J gene TRBJ1-1, with a weak D call TRBD1 (5 bases). CDR3 length: 14 amino acids. V was shortened by 5 bases and J by 7 bases, with 17 bases between the two germline ends. CDR1 is MNHEY, CDR2 SMNVEV, per germline (reference sequence). CDR3 bases: TGTGCCAGCAGTCCCGGTGGGGCGGTAGGTGAAGCTTTCTTT. Translating it yields CASSPGGAVGEAFF.

This clonotype appeared a few times. Here the CDR3 reads CASSSTSRGFNEQFF. The CDR3 bases are TGTGCCAGCAGTTCTACTAGCAGGGGCTTCAATGAGCAGTTCTTC. The chain combines TRBV6-2 or TRBV6-3 with TRBJ2-1, with D perhaps given as TRBD1 or TRBD2 (6 bases each). Trimming took off 4 bases at V and 6 bases at J, with 16 bases between the two ends. This CDR3 has 15 amino acids. Germline values: CDR1 MNHEY, CDR2 SVGEGT.

This clonotype occurred many times. The chain recombines TRBV9 with TRBJ2-5; 8 bases are shared with TRBD1. The germline V gene has CDR1 SGDLS and CDR2 YYNGEE. V was clipped by 3 bases and J by 5 bases; unmatched bases: 6. CDR3 size: 14 residues. The CDR3 nucleotides are TGTGCCAGCAGCGCTGGGACAGGCGAGGAGACCCAGTACTTC. Translating it yields CASSAGTGEETQYF.

This clonotype has just a few counts. The chain carries TRBV27 and TRBJ1-2; maybe TRBD1 (5 bases). Trimming left V 3 bases short and J 0 bases short, with 11 bases between. This CDR3 is 15 amino acids long. Germline CDR1 and CDR2: MNHEY and SMNVEV (reference sequence). The CDR3 bases are TGTGCCAGCAGTTTCCTAGGGACGGCTAACTATGGCTACACCTTC. It is translated as CASSFLGTANYGYTF.

This clonotype was picked up many times. V usage is TRBV7-9 and J usage is TRBJ1-1, with D uncertain. Trimming stripped 1 base from V and 5 bases from J, with 5 bases between. CDR1 SEHNR and CDR2 FQNEAQ come from the germline V gene (reference sequence). This CDR3 spans 12 amino acids. CDR3 in amino acids: CASSLGTTEAFF. The DNA of the CDR3 is TGTGCCAGCAGCTTAGGAACGACTGAAGCTTTCTTT. Using reference TRBV7-9 and TRBJ1-1 for the parts outside the CDR3, the full variable domain is DTGVSQNPRHKITKRGQNVTFRCDPISEHNRLYWYRQTLGQGPEFLTYFQNEAQLEKSRLLSDRFSAERPKGSFSTLEIQRTEQGDSAMYLCASSLGTTEAFFGQGTRLTVV.

The chain combines TRBV27 with TRBJ2-7, with 9 bases matching TRBD2. The trim removed 6 bases at V and 4 bases at J, leaving 10 bases unmatched. The V gene's germline CDR1 is MNHEY and CDR2 SMNVEV (reference sequence). The CDR3 consists of 15 residues. The CDR3 protein is CASSLTSGGLYEQYF. CDR3 in DNA: TGTGCCAGCAGCCTAACCAGCGGGGGGTTGTACGAGCAGTACTTC.

On this clonotype: One end of the junction varies from germline; a read error may be responsible. The V and J genes are TRBV27 and TRBJ1-1, with TRBD1 matching 9 bases. CDR1 MNHEY and CDR2 SMNVEV come from the germline V gene (reference sequence). The CDR3 covers 15 residues. The chain's CDR3 is CVSSFFGTGTTEAFF. Written as DNA, the CDR3 is TGTGTCAGCAGTTTCTTCGGGACAGGGACGACTGAAGCTTTCTTT.

This rearrangement joins TRBV9 to TRBJ1-2; TRBD1 matches at 7 bases. Germline CDR1 reads SGDLS; CDR2 reads YYNGEE. The CDR3 totals 14 residues. V trimming: 3 bases; J trimming: 4 bases; junction bases outside the gene matches: 6. CDR3 DNA: TGTGCCAGCAGCGGGGGGACAGCCTTCTATGGCTACACCTTC. Its protein product is CASSGGTAFYGYTF. Full variable domain (outside the CDR3, taken from reference TRBV9 and TRBJ1-2): DSGVTQTPKHLITATGQRVTLRCSPRSGDLSVYWYQQSLDQGLQFLIQYYNGEERAKGNILERFSAQQFPDLHSELNLSSLELGDSALYFCASSGGTAFYGYTFGSGTRLTVV.

This clonotype has a handful of counts. The V gene is TRBV20-1, the J gene TRBJ2-5; D unclear. This CDR3 is 12 amino acids long. From germline, CDR1 is DFQATT and CDR2 SNEGSKA (reference sequence). V lost 1 base, J lost 4 bases, and 7 bases lay in between. CDR3 loop: CSARVGLETQYF. DNA of the CDR3: TGCAGTGCTAGAGTTGGTTTAGAGACCCAGTACTTC.

DNA for the CDR3: TGTGCCAGCAGCCCCAAAGGGATCAAAAACATTCAGTACTTC. Translation: CASSPKGIKNIQYF. The chain combines TRBV27 with TRBJ2-4; D unclear. Trimming removed 6 bases from V and 3 bases from J, with 12 bases in between. The CDR3 loop spans 14 amino acids. Germline CDR1 MNHEY, CDR2 SMNVEV (reference sequence).

In this sample, this clonotype turned up many times. The chain carries TRBV6-2 or TRBV6-3 and TRBJ2-5; 7 nucleotides match TRBD1. The end of the DNA is better explained by TRBJ2-1, so the J call may be wrong. From germline, CDR1 is MNHEY and CDR2 SVGEGT. The CDR3 has 16 amino acids. In nucleotides, the CDR3 is TGTGCCAGCAGTTACCCCGGGACAGTTGGGCACAATGAGCAGTTCTTC. Its protein product is CASSYPGTVGHNEQFF.

The genes are TRBV9 and TRBJ2-1; the match to TRBD1 covers 10 bases. The CDR3 extends over 14 amino acids. After removal of 2 bases from V and 8 bases from J, the junction contained 4 bases not matched to a gene. Germline-derived CDR1 and CDR2 are SGDLS and YYNGEE. The CDR3 is CASSVRDRGHEQFF. The CDR3 DNA reads TGTGCCAGCAGCGTGAGGGACAGGGGACATGAGCAGTTCTTC.